This T cell receptor (beta chain) appears in the sequencing data of a study of human T cells and chemical hapten exposure. Study-level points and caveats: TCRs at a frequency above 1 in 1000 stayed unchanged with DPC sensitization.

This clonotype was picked up a small number of times. No antigen is known for it. Trimming cost V 6 bases and J 7 bases, with 12 bases left between them. The CDR3 is 12 residues long. Germline V CDR1 and CDR2: LNHDA, SQIVND (reference sequence). In the original processing: Samples held a median of approximately 96,000 TCRs, range about 23,224–700,000. TCRdb re-called the RACE reads through MiXCR, storing one row per CDR3 protein. The V and J calls were not made by the authors but by TCRdb's processing. The data contain some 380,000 distinct CDR3 sequences, roughly 4.8% of them singletons. Stated time point: patch test 1, 2 weeks after DPC sensitization. Specified treatment: therapeutic diphenylcyclopropenone sensitization with weekly scalp DPC. The drawing of blood occurred before each patch test was applied. Suited to DPC and affected by alopecia, the donors ranged from 18 to 70 years old.

The clonotype was recovered from a woman in her fifties or sixties with alopecia areata. Some clones in this sample may be carry-over from other donors' samples. The starting material was whole blood, obtained in connection with sensitization to the hapten diphenylcyclopropenone (DPC). J is TRBJ2-5 and V is TRBV19, with D tentatively TRBD2 (5 bases). As DNA, the CDR3 is TGTGCCAGTAGCGACAACGGAGGGACCCAGTACTTC. Translating it yields CASSDNGGTQYF. The full variable domain, in which reference TRBV19 and TRBJ2-5 provide the parts outside the CDR3, is DGGITQSPKYLFRKEGQNVTLSCEQNLNHDAMYWYRQDPGQGLRLIYYSQIVNDFQKGDIAEGYSVSREKKESFPLTVTSAQKNPTAFYLCASSDNGGTQYFGPGTRLLVL.